This T cell receptor beta chain was obtained from a study of T cells in Graves' hyperthyroidism and ophthalmopathy. The ends lost 2 bases at V and 5 bases at J; junction bases unmatched: 3. This CDR3 spans 14 amino acids. From RNA transcripts, TCR beta CDR3 regions were amplified. A set of HTBI primers served as the primers for a first-round RT-PCR of the TCR CDR3. In TCRdb, the multiplex PCR reads were re-called with MiXCR into one record per CDR3 protein. The table shows around 240,000 distinct CDR3 sequences, with roughly 15% occurring only once. Clinical symptoms, serum thyroxine, TRAb, thyroid ultrasound and orbital computed tomography established diagnosis. This clonotype occurred many times.

This clonotype was sampled from a woman younger than 30 with Graves' ophthalmopathy. The rearrangement joins TRBV12-3 or TRBV12-4 to TRBJ2-1; 7 positions agree with TRBD2. Sequenced sample: blood. The CDR3 DNA follows: TGTGCCAGCAGTTTAAGGCTAGCGGACAATGAGCAGTTCTTC. The encoded protein is CASSLRLADNEQFF.